These 10 T cell receptor beta chains came from one sample sequenced in a study of memory CD4+ T cells and cytomegalovirus serostatus. Data came from immunoSEQ multiplex PCR; TCRdb stores just in-frame clones and leaves some out. The data show 40,000 to 45,000 clones, 75% to 85% seen once. The sort gate was single viable CD3+CD4+CD8-CD45RO+ cells for memory CD4+ T cells. The specimen sequenced was memory CD4+ T cells from blood. The receptors were sampled from an adult in good health and CMV-seronegative.

This clone was seen once. The chain combines TRBV2 with TRBJ1-5; the match to TRBD1 covers 9 bases. This CDR3 comprises 13 residues. Germline V gives CDR1 SNHLY, CDR2 FYNNEI. V lost 6 bases, J lost 10 bases, and 7 bases stayed unmatched. The CDR3 DNA is TGTGCCAGCAGAGACAGGGGGGAGGCTCCCCAGCATTTT. Its protein product is CASRDRGEAPQHF.

The rearrangement uses TRBV6-5 and TRBJ2-1, with D perhaps matching TRBD2 (7 bases). Germline CDR1 is MNHEY and CDR2 is SVGAGI. V was shortened by 3 bases and J by 3 bases, with 12 bases between the two germline ends. This CDR3 is 15 amino acids long. CDR3 sequence reads: CASSYGGAGYNEQFF. The DNA of the CDR3 is TGTGCCAGCAGTTATGGGGGGGCCGGCTACAATGAGCAGTTCTTC.

The chain has TRBV6-5 and TRBJ2-3; D perhaps matches TRBD2 (6 bases). Germline V gives CDR1 MNHEY, CDR2 SVGAGI. The V end lost 6 bases, the J end lost 6 bases, and 13 bases lay between the germline ends. The CDR3 covers 13 residues. CDR3 coding DNA: TGTGCCAGCAGCCCGGGGGTCCACGATACGCAGTATTTT. Translation gives CASSPGVHDTQYF.

The V and J genes are TRBV18 and TRBJ2-3; unclear D gene. This CDR3 has 12 amino acids. V was clipped by 3 bases and J by 5 bases, with 6 bases between them. CDR1 is KGHSH, CDR2 LQKENI, per germline. The CDR3 spells CASSPAGDTQYF. As DNA, the CDR3 is TGTGCCAGCTCACCGGCCGGAGATACGCAGTATTTT.

The V gene is TRBV19, the J gene TRBJ1-4, with D maybe TRBD1 (6 bases). V was clipped by 6 bases and J by 3 bases, with 11 bases between them. Germline V CDR1 and CDR2: LNHDA, SQIVND (reference sequence). This CDR3 has 14 residues. The CDR3 spells CASRMTGANEKLFF. In DNA form, the CDR3 reads TGTGCCAGTAGGATGACAGGTGCTAATGAAAAACTGTTTTTT.

The J gene is TRBJ2-7, the V gene TRBV5-1; D possibly corresponds to TRBD1 (6 bases). The germline V gene has CDR1 SGHRS and CDR2 YFSETQ. Trimming stripped 4 bases from V and 0 bases from J, with 17 bases between. The CDR3 is 16 residues long. CDR3 coding DNA: TGCGCCAGCAGCACGGAAGACAGGTTGAGCTCCTACGAGCAGTACTTC. Residues: CASSTEDRLSSYEQYF.

The chain employs TRBV30 and TRBJ2-7, with 9 bases aligning to TRBD1. Trimming cost V 3 bases and J 4 bases; bases outside gene matches: 7. CDR1 and CDR2 from the germline V gene are GTSNPN and SVGIG (reference sequence). The CDR3 runs 14 residues. Here the CDR3 reads CAWRQTGTGYEQYF. The CDR3 region has the DNA TGTGCCTGGAGACAGACCGGGACAGGGTACGAGCAGTACTTC. Drawing the rest from reference TRBV30 and TRBJ2-7, the complete variable domain is SQTIHQWPATLVQPVGSPLSLECTVEGTSNPNLYWYRQAAGRGLQLLFYSVGIGQISSEVPQNLSASRPQDRQFILSSKKLLLSDSGFYLCAWRQTGTGYEQYFGPGTRLTVT.

This clone appeared a few times. V is TRBV7-8 and J is TRBJ1-6; tentatively, D is TRBD1 (6 bases). CDR3 size: 14 residues. The V gene lost 5 bases and the J gene lost 10 bases, with 15 bases spanning the gap. CDR1 is SGHVS, CDR2 FQNEAQ, per germline. CDR3 sequence (DNA): TGTGCCAGCAGCGCGTACAACAGGGACTCACCCCTCCACTTT. Residues: CASSAYNRDSPLHF.

This clone was observed a few times. The rearrangement uses TRBV7-3 and TRBJ2-7, with 11 bases matching TRBD2. Germline V gene data show CDR1 as SGHTA and CDR2 as FQGTGA. With V trimmed by 3 bases and J by 2 bases, 3 bases remained unmatched. The CDR3 covers 15 residues. CDR3 nucleotides: TGTGCCAGCAGCTTTCTAGCGGGGGGAACCTACGAGCAGTACTTC. It yields the protein CASSFLAGGTYEQYF.

The V call is TRBV4-2, the J call TRBJ2-5; 9 bases fit TRBD1. There are 17 residues in the CDR3. Unmatched junction bases numbered 10, after V lost 1 base and J lost 4 bases. Germline V lookup: CDR1 LGHNA, CDR2 YNFKEQ. For the CDR3, the DNA is TGTGCCAGCAGCCAAGGGTTGGGACAGGGTTTTGGAGAGACCCAGTACTTC. It encodes CASSQGLGQGFGETQYF.